This T cell receptor (beta chain) stems from a study of identical twins. Germline V gives CDR1 SGHRS, CDR2 YFSETQ. This CDR3 has 16 residues. The V gene lost 1 base and the J gene lost 4 bases, with 17 bases spanning the gap. One entry per CDR3 protein, called by TCRdb with MiXCR from the 5' RACE reads. There are around 690,000 distinct CDR3 sequences in the sample; around 20% occur only once, and around 4.4% lies in the top ten. With respect to this clonotype: Antigen unknown.

Findings of the study overall: Potential partial confounding of zero-insertion analyses by invariant MAIT and iNKT cells was noted.

Among all donors, each was a healthy Caucasian. The data also belong to a second study, concerning T cells expressing NK-cell markers. In that study: HCMV seropositivity marked seven of the eight sequenced donors; one was seronegative. Among CD8+ T cells from 5 to 7 donors, dominant NKG2C+ clonotypes accounted for about 1.0-7.0%.

The clonotype originates from a woman aged 18-30 years in good health. This chain uses TRBV5-1 with TRBJ2-5; D is ambiguous. Specimen: PBMCs. The CDR3 loop is CASSLYAYLRGETQYF. CDR3 nucleotide sequence: TGCGCCAGCAGCTTGTATGCTTATCTCAGAGGAGAGACCCAGTACTTC.